Listed below are T cell receptor beta chains from one sample, sequenced in a study of shared clonotypes between healthy human individuals. TCRdb's table, derived via immunoSEQ multiplex PCR, lists solely in-frame clones and lacks some. The profile covers about 470,000 clones, with roughly 77% appearing a single time and less than 15% taken by the ten largest. The sample taken for sequencing was PBMCs. The receptors shown here come from a woman between 35 and 50 years old in good health. Some clones in this sample may be carry-over from other donors' samples. Each CDR3 is given with its conserved first and last residue. A D gene is named only where the DNA matches it firmly. Only some rows state a clone size, as once, few, many or a class for expanded clones.

v_call,j_call,d_call,clone_size,cdr3_aa,cdr3_nt
TRBV6-1,TRBJ2-7,TRBD1,NA,CASNPGQGLQQYF,TGTGCCAGCAACCCCGGACAGGGCCTCCAGCAGTACTTC
TRBV7-8,TRBJ2-1,TRBD2,NA,CASSTGTNNEQFF,TGTGCCAGCAGCACCGGGACTAACAATGAGCAGTTCTTC
TRBV18,TRBJ2-7,NA,NA,CASSPLGPYEQYF,TGTGCCAGCTCACCACTCGGCCCCTACGAGCAGTACTTC
TRBV5-8,TRBJ1-2,TRBD1,NA,CASSRDRGYGYTF,TGTGCCAGCAGCCGCGACAGGGGCTATGGCTACACCTTC
TRBV7-6,TRBJ2-1,TRBD2,once,CASSLGGGEQFF,TGTGCCAGCAGCTTAGGGGGAGGGGAGCAGTTCTTC
TRBV9,TRBJ2-1,NA,NA,CASSVGRPPGNEQFF,TGTGCCAGCAGCGTAGGGAGGCCGCCGGGCAATGAGCAGTTCTTC
TRBV28,TRBJ2-7,NA,many,CASSPYTKQYF,TGTGCCAGCAGTCCCTATACGAAGCAGTACTTC
TRBV7-3,TRBJ1-2,TRBD1,NA,CASSQQGFHHGYTF,TGTGCCAGCAGCCAACAGGGGTTTCACCATGGCTACACCTTC
TRBV5-4,TRBJ1-3,NA,NA,CASSLAAGASGNTIYF,TGTGCCAGCAGCTTGGCCGCTGGAGCCTCTGGAAACACCATATATTTT
TRBV5-5,TRBJ2-2,TRBD2,once,CASSNLGGTGELFF,TGTGCCAGCAGCAACTTGGGGGGGACCGGGGAGCTGTTTTTT
TRBV7-2,TRBJ2-7,TRBD1,NA,CASSKSGGGYEQYF,TGTGCCAGCAGCAAATCAGGGGGTGGCTACGAGCAGTACTTC
TRBV6-6,TRBJ1-2,NA,NA,CASSTGKYGYTF,TGTGCCAGCAGTACAGGGAAATACGGCTACACCTTC
TRBV28,TRBJ2-7,NA,NA,CASSLFGRGLKSHEQYF,TGTGCCAGCAGTTTATTCGGCAGGGGCCTAAAGTCCCACGAGCAGTACTTC
TRBV7-2,TRBJ2-1,TRBD2,NA,CASSAALGGSINEQFF,TGTGCCAGCAGCGCCGCCCTGGGGGGGAGTATCAATGAGCAGTTCTTC
TRBV7-8,TRBJ2-1,TRBD2,NA,CASSSLRGTSYPNEQFF,TGTGCCAGCAGCTCCCTTAGGGGGACTAGCTACCCCAATGAGCAGTTCTTC
TRBV29-1,TRBJ2-7,NA,few,CSVLRGGGAGEQYF,TGCAGCGTCCTCCGGGGAGGGGGAGCCGGCGAGCAGTACTTC
TRBV21-1,TRBJ2-1,NA,many,CAGSYNEQFF,TGTGCAGGCTCCTACAATGAGCAGTTCTTC
TRBV7-8,TRBJ2-7,NA,few,CASSARGRRGTYEQYF,TGTGCCAGCAGCGCCAGGGGACGGCGGGGCACCTACGAGCAGTACTTC
TRBV23-1,TRBJ2-5,NA,few,CASSGTGLETQYF,TGCGCCAGCAGTGGTACGGGGCTTGAGACCCAGTACTTC
TRBV11-2,TRBJ1-2,TRBD1,NA,CASSLTGGNYGYTF,TGTGCCAGCAGCTTAACAGGGGGTAACTATGGCTACACCTTC
TRBV18,TRBJ2-7,NA,NA,CASSRAGDTHEQYF,TGTGCCAGCTCACGGGCGGGGGACACTCACGAGCAGTACTTC
TRBV6-1,TRBJ1-2,NA,NA,CASSEAGRAYHTF,TGTGCCAGCAGTGAAGCGGGGAGGGCTTACCACACCTTC
TRBV4-3,TRBJ1-1,NA,NA,CASSQVSGSNEAFF,TGCGCCAGCAGCCAAGTTTCAGGGTCGAATGAAGCTTTCTTT
TRBV21-1,TRBJ2-6,NA,NA,CASSKEPSVSGANVLTF,TGTGCCAGCAGCAAAGAGCCCTCGGTCTCTGGGGCCAACGTCCTGACTTTC
TRBV7-3,TRBJ2-2,NA,NA,CASSLGPGELFF,TGTGCCAGCAGCTTGGGTCCCGGGGAGCTGTTTTTT
TRBV27,TRBJ1-1,TRBD1,NA,CASSPQGAGSEAFF,TGTGCCAGCAGTCCCCAGGGGGCAGGTTCTGAAGCTTTCTTT
TRBV28,TRBJ1-4,NA,NA,CASSGITEREKLFF,TGTGCCAGCAGCGGGATCACTGAAAGGGAAAAACTGTTTTTT
TRBV19,TRBJ1-5,TRBD1,NA,CASSRSPDRGRGDQPQHF,TGTGCCAGTAGTAGGTCTCCGGACAGGGGTCGGGGGGATCAGCCCCAGCATTTT
TRBV14,TRBJ2-7,NA,NA,CASSQPRTDLRSEQYF,TGTGCCAGCAGCCAACCTCGGACGGACCTACGCTCTGAGCAGTACTTC
TRBV5-1,TRBJ1-5,NA,NA,CASSRGPLVDQPQHF,TGCGCCAGCAGCAGGGGACCCCTGGTCGATCAGCCCCAGCATTTT
TRBV20-1,TRBJ2-7,NA,few,CSADTGREQYF,TGCAGTGCTGATACAGGGCGCGAGCAGTACTTC
TRBV5-1,TRBJ2-1,TRBD2,NA,CASSFGGINEQFF,TGCGCCAGCAGCTTCGGGGGGATCAATGAGCAGTTCTTC
TRBV28,TRBJ2-1,NA,NA,CASRGSGIPDNEQFF,TGTGCCAGCAGAGGCTCAGGGATTCCCGACAATGAGCAGTTCTTC
TRBV6-1,TRBJ2-2,NA,NA,CASRAWNTGELFF,TGTGCCAGCAGGGCCTGGAACACCGGGGAGCTGTTTTTT
TRBV14,TRBJ2-5,TRBD2,NA,CASSYLGLAGRETQYF,TGTGCCAGCAGCTACCTGGGACTAGCGGGAAGAGAGACCCAGTACTTC
TRBV11-2,TRBJ2-3,TRBD2,NA,CASSLRASGITQYF,TGTGCCAGCAGCTTACGGGCTAGCGGAATTACGCAGTATTTT
TRBV9,TRBJ2-5,NA,NA,CASSVELQGGGETQYF,TGTGCCAGCAGCGTAGAACTGCAGGGAGGTGGGGAGACCCAGTACTTC
TRBV5-5,TRBJ2-7,NA,NA,CASSGGSYEQYF,TGTGCCAGCAGTGGGGGGTCCTACGAGCAGTACTTC
TRBV27,TRBJ2-6,NA,few,CASVSLRAGANVLTF,TGTGCCAGCGTGAGTTTACGAGCTGGGGCCAACGTCCTGACTTTC
TRBV9,TRBJ2-2,NA,once,CASTVSASNTGELFF,TGTGCCAGCACCGTTAGCGCGTCGAACACCGGGGAGCTGTTTTTT
TRBV7-9,TRBJ1-1,NA,NA,CASTAKRVLNTEAFF,TGTGCCAGCACCGCGAAGCGGGTCCTGAACACTGAAGCTTTCTTT
TRBV27,TRBJ2-7,NA,few,CASSLFSGADYEQYF,TGTGCCAGCAGTTTATTTTCAGGGGCCGACTACGAGCAGTACTTC